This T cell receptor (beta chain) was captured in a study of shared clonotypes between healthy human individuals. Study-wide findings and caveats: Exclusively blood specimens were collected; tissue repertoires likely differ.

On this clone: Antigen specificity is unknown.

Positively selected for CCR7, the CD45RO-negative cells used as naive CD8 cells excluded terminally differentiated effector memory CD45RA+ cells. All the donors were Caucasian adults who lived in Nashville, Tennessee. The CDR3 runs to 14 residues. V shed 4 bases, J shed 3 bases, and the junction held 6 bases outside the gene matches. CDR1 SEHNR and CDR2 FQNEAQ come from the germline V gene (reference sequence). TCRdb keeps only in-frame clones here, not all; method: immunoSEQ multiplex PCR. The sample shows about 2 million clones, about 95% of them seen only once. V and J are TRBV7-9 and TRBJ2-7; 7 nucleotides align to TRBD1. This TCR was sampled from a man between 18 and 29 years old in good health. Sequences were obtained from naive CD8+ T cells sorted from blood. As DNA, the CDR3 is TGTGCCAGCAGCTCGGACAGGAACGACTACGAGCAGTACTTC. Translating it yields CASSSDRNDYEQYF.